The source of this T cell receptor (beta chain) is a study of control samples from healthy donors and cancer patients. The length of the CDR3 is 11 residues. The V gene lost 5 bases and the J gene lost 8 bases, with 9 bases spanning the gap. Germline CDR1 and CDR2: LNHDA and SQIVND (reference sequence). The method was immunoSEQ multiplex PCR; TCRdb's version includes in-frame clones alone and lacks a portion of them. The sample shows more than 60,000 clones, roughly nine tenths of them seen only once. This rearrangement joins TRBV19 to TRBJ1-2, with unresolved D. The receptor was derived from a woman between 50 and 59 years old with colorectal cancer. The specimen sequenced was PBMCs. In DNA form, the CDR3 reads TGTGCCAGTAGTGGGTCCTTAGGCTACACCTTC. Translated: CASSGSLGYTF.